Reported below is one T cell receptor beta chain. The data were obtained in a study of T cell changes during pregnancy in multiple sclerosis. Method: immunoSEQ multiplex PCR; TCRdb's copy keeps in-frame clones and lacks some. The sample has 48,000 or so clones; 85% to 95% are singletons. The CDR3 sequence is 14 residues long. V shed 3 bases and J 5 bases; nucleotides not matched to a gene: 2. Germline lookup yields CDR1 ENHRY and CDR2 SYGVKD. This clonotype was sampled from a female donor in good health, enrolled as a control in a pregnancy study. V is TRBV10-3 and J is TRBJ2-2; 8 bases map to TRBD2. Here the sequenced sample was CD4+ T cells from peripheral blood mononuclear cells, taken in the second trimester of pregnancy. The CDR3 DNA reads as TGTGCCATCAGTGATATAGCGGGGACCGGGGAGCTGTTTTTT. Protein: CAISDIAGTGELFF.